The 31 T cell receptor beta chains reported below all come from one sample, sequenced in a study of glioma-infiltrating T cells (TCRdb year 2016). The sequencing machine was an Illumina MiSeq. TCR alpha and beta CDR3 regions were amplified with the iRepertoire nested amplicon-rescue multiplex PCR (arm-PCR) platform from RNA. The public reads were reprocessed in TCRdb via fastp at Q25 and MiXCR, keeping in-frame beta chains. Entries are consolidated by CDR3 protein sequence, retaining the most common genes and DNA. This sample holds more than 20,000 distinct CDR3 sequences; around 24% were observed only once. Together, the top ten hold about 12% of the sample. The sequenced sample consisted of glioma tissue, nonneoplastic brain tissue, or PBMCs (not recorded which). The receptors here all came from a human donor with low-grade glioma or glioblastoma, undergoing nonglioma brain surgery, or in good health (not recorded which).

This clonotype was seen a handful of times. The chain links TRBV12-5 to TRBJ2-3, with 7 bases fitting TRBD2. In germline, CDR1 is LGHNT, CDR2 FRNRAP. CDR3 length equals 14 residues. V shed 7 bases, J shed 1 base, and the junction held 5 bases outside the gene matches. The CDR3 reads CASAASGGTDTQYF. CDR3 DNA: TGTGCTAGTGCCGCGAGCGGGGGCACAGATACGCAGTATTTT.

This clonotype came up many times. This chain connects TRBV5-1 to TRBJ2-1; perhaps D is TRBD1 or TRBD2 (5 bases each). This CDR3 has 13 amino acids. Germline V lookup: CDR1 SGHRS, CDR2 YFSETQ. V lost 3 bases, J lost 4 bases, and 8 bases lay in between. The CDR3 DNA reads as TGCGCCAGCAGCTCCGGGGCTTACAATGAGCAGTTCTTC. This codes for CASSSGAYNEQFF.

In its sample, this clonotype was seen many times. The V call is TRBV11-2, the J call TRBJ2-7, with 10 bases fitting TRBD1. The CDR3 is made up of 17 amino acids. From germline, CDR1 is SGHAT and CDR2 FQNNGV. Unmatched junction bases numbered 18, after V lost 6 bases and J lost 7 bases. CDR3 DNA sequence: TGTGCCAGCAGACACGGACTGGGACAGGGGACCTACTGGGAGCAGTACTTC. This sequence encodes CASRHGLGQGTYWEQYF.

This clonotype occurred many times. V and J are TRBV7-2 and TRBJ2-3, with D possibly being TRBD2 (5 bases). V lost 1 base to trimming and J lost 4 bases, with 6 bases between them. The length of the CDR3 is 13 residues. The V gene's germline CDR1 is SGHTA and CDR2 FQGNSA. This CDR3 reads CASSLVDSDTQYF. The CDR3 bases are TGTGCCAGCAGCTTAGTGGACTCAGATACGCAGTATTTT.

This clonotype came up many times. The J gene is TRBJ2-7, the V gene TRBV11-3; D may match TRBD1 or TRBD2 (5 bases each). V was clipped by 5 bases and J by 5 bases, with 13 bases between them. The CDR3 is 13 amino acids. Germline V gene data show CDR1 as SGHNT and CDR2 as YENEEA. The CDR3 nucleotides are TGTGCCAGCAGCGGGGGATCGGGGAACGAGCAGTACTTC. Encoded protein: CASSGGSGNEQYF.

This clonotype was seen ten or more times. The chain carries TRBV6-1 and TRBJ1-2; D may be TRBD1 (5 bases). The germline CDR1 and CDR2 sequences are MNHNS and SASEGT. This CDR3 is built from 12 residues. Between the trimmed V and J ends, which lost 7 bases and 3 bases, there was a span of 9 bases. DNA for the CDR3: TGTGCCAGCATGTCCAGGGACTATGGCTACACCTTC. Translating gives CASMSRDYGYTF.

The genes are TRBV4-3 and TRBJ1-1; no definite D call. The germline V gene encodes CDR1 LGHNA and CDR2 YSLEER. This CDR3 is built from 15 residues. Trimming pared 2 bases from V and 0 bases from J, leaving 10 bases between. The CDR3 region is CASSQKEGMNTEAFF. Written as DNA, the CDR3 is TGCGCCAGCAGCCAAAAGGAAGGGATGAACACTGAAGCTTTCTTT.

The gene calls are TRBV9 and TRBJ2-3; no firm D call. CDR1 and CDR2 (germline): SGDLS, YYNGEE. The V and J ends lost 4 bases and 0 bases respectively, with 9 bases between them. The CDR3 loop spans 14 amino acids. CDR3 bases: TGTGCCAGCAGCCCCTCTTTTAGCACAGATACGCAGTATTTT. Protein product: CASSPSFSTDTQYF.

This clonotype was detected ten times or more. The genes are TRBV20-1 and TRBJ1-1; D remains unclear. V gave up 8 bases and J gave up 1 base, with 11 bases separating them. The CDR3 contains 12 residues. The germline V gene has CDR1 DFQATT and CDR2 SNEGSKA (reference sequence). DNA for the CDR3: TGCAGTCCTTCGGGCGCGAACACTGAAGCTTTCTTT. Translation: CSPSGANTEAFF.

This clonotype was seen many times. The chain joins TRBV3-1 to TRBJ1-3; D not resolved. The V end lost 1 base, the J end lost 0 bases, and 13 bases lay between the germline ends. Germline CDR1 reads LGHDT; CDR2 reads YNNKEL (reference sequence). This CDR3 contains 17 residues. The DNA of the CDR3 is TGTGCCAGCAGCCAAGTTCCGTTGGGATTCTCTGGAAACACCATATATTTT. Amino acids: CASSQVPLGFSGNTIYF.

The rearrangement links TRBV20-1 to TRBJ1-5; 7 bases line up with TRBD1. Germline CDR1 DFQATT, CDR2 SNEGSKA (reference sequence). V lost 4 bases, J lost 4 bases, and 19 bases stayed unmatched. This CDR3 is 18 amino acids long. CDR3 DNA sequence: TGCAGTGCTACCCCCCCAAGAAGGGGGCAGGGGATAAATCAGCCCCAGCATTTT. This sequence encodes CSATPPRRGQGINQPQHF.

This clonotype was detected ten times or more. The chain links TRBV6-1 to TRBJ2-1; TRBD1 agrees at 7 bases. Germline values: CDR1 MNHNS, CDR2 SASEGT. The CDR3 is made up of 12 amino acids. V trimming: 7 bases; J trimming: 12 bases; junction bases outside the gene matches: 9. CDR3 sequence reads: CASNNPTGVQFF. CDR3 sequence (DNA): TGTGCCAGCAACAACCCCACAGGGGTGCAGTTCTTC.

This chain joins TRBV2 and TRBJ2-7; D uncertain. V was trimmed by 3 bases and J by 0 bases, leaving 6 bases between them. There are 13 residues in the CDR3. The germline V gene encodes CDR1 SNHLY and CDR2 FYNNEI. CDR3 sequence (DNA): TGTGCCAGCAGTGAGCCCGGCTCCTACGAGCAGTACTTC. Amino acid sequence: CASSEPGSYEQYF.

Comment on this clonotype: This may come from a read error, since a much larger clone is one base off. The rearrangement uses TRBV28 and TRBJ1-2; perhaps TRBD1 as D (5 bases). Trimming left V 4 bases short and J 12 bases short, with 18 bases between. Germline-derived CDR1 and CDR2 are MDHEN and SYDVKM. This CDR3 contains 13 residues. CDR3 nucleotide sequence: TGTGCCAGCAGTTCTACTCCGGGGGGTCGCCACACCTTC. This encodes CASSSTPGGRHTF.

At least ten counts were recorded for this clonotype. The chain combines TRBV12-3 or TRBV12-4 with TRBJ2-1; 11 nucleotides line up with TRBD2. V shed 6 bases, J shed 7 bases, and the junction held 8 bases outside the gene matches. The CDR3 is made up of 15 amino acids. The CDR3 here is CASRISGGAGNEQFF. The CDR3 DNA follows: TGTGCCAGCAGAATTAGCGGGGGGGCGGGGAATGAGCAGTTCTTC.

This clonotype occurred many times. The V and J genes are TRBV7-8 and TRBJ2-1; 7 nucleotides match TRBD1. Trimming at V came to 5 bases and at J to 6 bases, leaving 7 bases not matched to a gene. CDR1 and CDR2 from the germline V gene are SGHVS and FQNEAQ. The CDR3 has 14 amino acids. The CDR3 nucleotides read TGTGCCAGCAGCAACCGGGACAGACGCAATGAGCAGTTCTTC. Protein sequence: CASSNRDRRNEQFF.

As regards this clonotype: At one of its ends the junction is not consistent with the germline gene, which may arise from a read error. The chain recombines TRBV10-2 with TRBJ1-1; D is possibly TRBD1 (6 bases). Germline loops: CDR1 WSHSY, CDR2 SAAADI. The CDR3 runs to 13 residues. The CDR3 nucleotides are TGTGTCAGCAGGTGGGGACATCGCACTGAAGCTTTCTTT. Protein sequence: CVSRWGHRTEAFF.

This clonotype showed up many times. The genes are TRBV18 and TRBJ2-1; no definite D call. CDR3 length: 15 amino acids. The germline V and J ends were trimmed by 3 bases and 2 bases, with 11 bases remaining between them. The germline CDR1 and CDR2 sequences are KGHSH and LQKENI. As DNA, the CDR3 is TGTGCCAGCTCACCGCGGACGCCTCCCTACAATGAGCAGTTCTTC. Translating gives CASSPRTPPYNEQFF.

Regarding this clonotype: One end of the junction fails to match germline, which may point to a read error. The CDR3 sequence is CAGRMLIEQFF. DNA of the CDR3: TGTGCCGGCAGGATGCTGATTGAGCAGTTCTTC. The chain combines TRBV2 with TRBJ2-1; D is undetermined. The CDR3 extends over 11 amino acids. Germline CDR1 reads SNHLY; CDR2 reads FYNNEI.

This clonotype was picked up many times. The genes are TRBV2 and TRBJ1-1, with D uncertain. The V end lost 6 bases, the J end lost 2 bases, and 7 bases lay between the germline ends. This CDR3 has 12 residues. The germline gives CDR1 SNHLY, CDR2 FYNNEI. The CDR3 bases are TGTGCCAGCAGGAGGAGCAACACTGAAGCTTTCTTT. This encodes CASRRSNTEAFF.

The chain is built from TRBV29-1 and TRBJ2-7; 8 bases are a match to TRBD2. This CDR3 is 15 amino acids long. CDR1 SQVTM and CDR2 ANQGSEA come from the germline V gene. The trim removed 7 bases at V and 0 bases at J, leaving 11 bases unmatched. The CDR3 DNA reads as TGCAGCGCCCTGTCGCGGGGGGCCTTCTCCTACGAGCAGTACTTC. Protein product: CSALSRGAFSYEQYF.

As for this clonotype: It may be a read error: a sequence one base away is much more abundant. V gene TRBV11-2 combines with J gene TRBJ1-1; 10 nucleotides match TRBD1. In germline, CDR1 is SGHAT, CDR2 FQNNGV. This CDR3 has 13 residues. CDR3 region: CPTSGTGDTEAFF. The CDR3 bases are TGTCCCACCTCCGGGACAGGGGACACTGAAGCTTTCTTT.

V and J are TRBV30 and TRBJ2-1; D is unclear. The V end lost 4 bases, the J end lost 6 bases, and 4 bases lay between the germline ends. The CDR3 covers 10 residues. From germline, CDR1 is GTSNPN and CDR2 SVGIG (reference sequence). CDR3 sequence (DNA): TGTGCCTGGAAGGTCAATGAGCAGTTCTTC. Translation: CAWKVNEQFF.

The rearrangement links TRBV4-2 to TRBJ2-7, with D maybe TRBD2 (7 bases). The V end lost 0 bases, the J end lost 0 bases, and 12 bases lay between the germline ends. This CDR3 is built from 16 residues. Germline V CDR1 and CDR2: LGHNA, YNFKEQ. The CDR3 sequence: CASSQDRGASSYEQYF. Here the CDR3 DNA reads TGTGCCAGCAGCCAAGATCGGGGGGCTAGCTCCTACGAGCAGTACTTC.

About this clonotype itself: A much larger clone lies a single base off, so this may be a read error. The chain links TRBV12-3 or TRBV12-4 to TRBJ1-2; no reliable D call. The CDR3 consists of 18 residues. V shed 4 bases and J shed 8 bases, with 29 bases lying between them. The CDR3 region is CASSSKGVAEFRISGYTF. The CDR3 DNA reads TGTGCCAGCAGTTCAAAGGGAGTGGCAGAGTTCCGTATATCGGGCTACACCTTC.

V gene TRBV12-3 or TRBV12-4 combines with J gene TRBJ1-2, with D unclear. V lost 5 bases and J 6 bases, leaving 16 bases between the germline ends. The CDR3 covers 14 residues. This chain's CDR3 is CASSLPFPIDGYTF. The CDR3 region has the DNA TGTGCCAGCAGTCTACCCTTCCCCATAGATGGCTACACCTTC.

This chain connects TRBV28 to TRBJ1-5; no clear D gene. V was shortened by 5 bases and J by 9 bases, with 14 bases between the two germline ends. Germline CDR1 is MDHEN and CDR2 is SYDVKM. The CDR3 is 13 amino acids. CDR3 coding DNA: TGTGCCAGCAGTCGAGATAGCGATCGGCCCCAGCATTTT. Its translation: CASSRDSDRPQHF.

By share of the sample, this clonotype is medium-sized. This chain connects TRBV7-9 to TRBJ2-5; D is possibly TRBD1 (5 bases). This CDR3 has 11 amino acids. V lost 6 bases and J 9 bases, leaving 11 bases between the germline ends. CDR1 and CDR2 from the germline V gene are SEHNR and FQNEAQ (reference sequence). The CDR3 region has the DNA TGTGCCAGCAGTTTAACAGGTCCCCAGTACTTC. The encoded protein is CASSLTGPQYF.

This clonotype was recorded once. A much bigger clone sits one base away, suggesting this may be a read error. The chain recombines TRBV27 with TRBJ2-3, with D perhaps being TRBD1 or TRBD2 (6 bases each). The germline V gene has CDR1 MNHEY and CDR2 SMNVEV (reference sequence). This CDR3 contains 15 residues. CDR3 coding DNA: TGTGCCACCTCTAGTAAGGGGGGCGACACAGTTACGCAGTATTTT. Residues: CATSSKGGDTVTQYF.

This clonotype was recorded many times. This sequence joins TRBV6-6 and TRBJ2-3, with TRBD2 identical over 7 bases. There are 17 residues in the CDR3. Germline V gene sequence: CDR1 MNHNY, CDR2 SVGAGI (reference sequence). J gave up 2 bases and V 2 bases, and 10 bases lay outside the gene matches. In nucleotides, the CDR3 is TGTGCCAGCAGTTACCAGCTGGGCGGGGGTATCACAGATACGCAGTATTTT. Translation: CASSYQLGGGITDTQYF.

In regard to this clonotype: A much larger clone differs from this one at a single base, so this may be a read error. The chain is built from TRBV7-2 and TRBJ2-1; 8 nucleotides match TRBD2. The CDR3 runs to 15 residues. Trimming at V came to 2 bases and at J to 7 bases, leaving 7 bases not matched to a gene. The germline CDR1 and CDR2 sequences are SGHTA and FQGNSA. CDR3 sequence (DNA): TGTGCCAGCAGCTTACAGTCTAGCGGGTGTAATGAGCAGTTCTTC. This gives the protein CASSLQSSGCNEQFF.